This T cell receptor (beta chain) comes out of a study of spatial heterogeneity in lung cancer (dated by TCRdb to the late 2010s). Concerning the study at large: More beta-chain than alpha-chain transcripts were consistently detected, likely reflecting higher beta-chain transcript abundance. In the raw uncorrected reads, each unique combination of TCR and UMI appeared more than ten times on average. In non-small cell lung cancer, the study quantitatively compared TCR alpha and beta repertoires across several tumor regions, matched nontumor lung, and blood. Nonsynonymous mutation counts, determined by whole-exome sequencing of tumor tissue, were related to features of the TCR repertoire. At surgery, both alpha and beta chains were TCR-sequenced in roughly 230 tumor regions, some 64 matched nontumor lung samples and over 50 PBMC samples.

As encoded in the germline V gene, CDR1 is KGHSH while CDR2 is LQKENI. From the cysteine up to the phenylalanine, the CDR3 has a length of 18 residues. The read is trimmed to its CDR3 DNA, 54 bases read in frame from base 1. V trim: 4 bases; J trim: 1 base; unmatched bases: 13. Findings and caveats that apply to the study as a whole: Ubiquitous expanded tumor TCRs were found in blood more often at tumor resection than at routine follow-up. Confirming at a functional level the hypothesis that regional TCRs recognize regional mutations was considered to require additional single-cell paired TCR alpha and beta sequencing.

Comment on this clonotype: Its antigen is currently not known. No quality values exist for individual bases; no much larger clone is one base distant.

The library was prepared using 5' RACE. Sequencing was carried out with a NextSeq 500. The TCR library protocol attached a unique molecular identifier to each TCR cDNA molecule to allow correction of PCR and sequencing errors. In the authors' own workflow: Decombinator tools were used for TCR identification, UMI-based error correction and CDR3 extraction. Expanded TCRs were defined as those above a frequency of 2 per 1,000, corresponding to the top 1% of the tumor frequency distribution. Renyi diversity was calculated using the R vegan package after each repertoire was subsampled 100 times to 5,000 TCRs. CDR3 similarity networks were constructed using string-kernel similarity of amino acid triplets, with links drawn between CDR3s whose pairwise similarity was above 0.82. TCRdb redid the processing of the public reads, applying fastp at Q25 and MiXCR, and retained in-frame beta chains. All rows with the same CDR3 protein become a single entry with the most common DNA and genes. None of the V and J calls come from the authors' own analysis; TCRdb made them. Present in this sample are about 45,000 distinct CDR3 sequences, roughly 12% of which were seen just once. 42% of the sample lies in the top ten.

Per the publication, the time point label means: sample taken at primary tumor resection. For TCR sequencing, whole RNA was extracted from tumor and nontumor lung tissue, or from cryopreserved PBMC samples, and no cell sorting was done. Samples were obtained from approximately 70 patients with early-stage, untreated non-small cell lung cancer from the lung TRACERx cohort. A patient was chosen for TCR sequencing only when enough RNA was available from at least two tumor regions. This clonotype was obtained from a female donor with early-stage non-small cell lung cancer. The chain is made from TRBV18 and TRBJ2-5, with 9 middle bases fitting TRBD2. The sample here was PBMCs, taken at surgery. CDR3 sequence: CASSQNTAAGGSQETQYF. The sequence in DNA is TGTGCCAGCTCACAAAACACCGCAGCGGGGGGCTCCCAAGAGACCCAGTACTTC. Outside the CDR3, residues come from the reference TRBV18 and TRBJ2-5 proteins, so the full variable domain is: NAGVMQNPRHLVRRRGQEARLRCSPMKGHSHVYWYRQLPEEGLKFMVYLQKENIIDESGMPKERFSAEFPKEGPSILRIQQVVRGDSAAYFCASSQNTAAGGSQETQYFGPGTRLLVL.